The clone carrying this T cell receptor beta chain was seen repeatedly, ten times or more. The antigen remains unidentified. This entry belongs to a study of T cells in Graves' hyperthyroidism and ophthalmopathy. Study-wide background: It was at initial diagnosis, before any treatment, that peripheral blood was collected. General study points: The model forecast ophthalmopathy, anticipating it by a median about 7 months before onset. Researchers found most expanded thyroid clonotypes above 0.001 in blood as well.

Germline loops: CDR1 GTSNPN, CDR2 SVGIG (reference sequence). Unmatched junction bases numbered 9, after V lost 3 bases and J lost 5 bases. The CDR3 length is 14 residues. Every diagnosis used clinical symptoms, serum thyroxine and TRAb, thyroid ultrasound and orbital computed tomography. Template material for amplifying TCR beta CDR3 regions consisted of RNA transcripts. HTBI primers drove first-round RT-PCR of the TCR CDR3. TCRdb analysed the multiplex PCR reads with MiXCR anew, one entry per CDR3 protein. The data show more than 500,000 distinct CDR3 sequences, about 16% seen once. Specimen: blood. The origin of this receptor is a woman in her 30s with Graves' ophthalmopathy. The rearrangement joins TRBV30 to TRBJ2-7; 8 nucleotides agree with TRBD1. DNA of the CDR3: TGTGCCTGGAGCCCTTGGACAGGGACGAACGAGCAGTACTTC. The encoded protein is CAWSPWTGTNEQYF.